These 23 T cell receptor beta chains were sequenced from one sample in a study of shared clonotypes between healthy human individuals. Generated by immunoSEQ multiplex PCR, the TCRdb table keeps only in-frame clones and is missing some. The sample lists roughly 400,000 clones; approximately 96% were seen once. The source material was memory CD8+ T cells sorted from blood. Subset described: CD45RO+ cells pooled with CCR7-negative TemRA cells. The receptors were sampled from a man aged 25-45 years in good health.

This sequence joins TRBV11-2 and TRBJ2-7, with a tentative D call TRBD2 (5 bases). Trimming stripped 4 bases from V and 4 bases from J, with 20 bases between. Germline-derived CDR1 and CDR2 are SGHAT and FQNNGV. The CDR3 has 16 amino acids. The chain's CDR3 is CASSSQRSDFSYEQYF. In DNA, the CDR3 is TGTGCCAGCAGCTCTCAACGTAGCGATTTCTCTTACGAGCAGTACTTC.

The genes are TRBV6-5 and TRBJ2-5; tentative D call: TRBD2 (6 bases). CDR1 is MNHEY and CDR2 is SVGAGI in the germline V gene. V lost 2 bases to trimming and J lost 5 bases, with 18 bases between them. The CDR3 has 16 residues. The CDR3 here is CASSYLFGGRWETQYF. The CDR3 nucleotides are TGTGCCAGCAGTTACCTCTTTGGGGGGAGGTGGGAGACCCAGTACTTC.

The CDR3 spells CASSGQVLYEQYF. The CDR3 bases are TGCGCCAGCAGTGGTCAGGTCCTCTACGAGCAGTACTTC. J is TRBJ2-7 and V is TRBV10-1; no clear D. The CDR3 is 13 amino acids. CDR1 is WNHNN, CDR2 SYGVQD, per germline (reference sequence). V gave up 4 bases and J gave up 3 bases, with 10 bases separating them.

This clone was recorded only once. CDR3 coding DNA: TGTGCCAGCATAAGACAGGGGATCAGTCAGCCCCAGCATTTT. Its protein is CASIRQGISQPQHF. This chain uses TRBV28 with TRBJ1-5; 8 bases align to TRBD1. Germline values: CDR1 MDHEN, CDR2 SYDVKM. Trimming removed 7 bases from V and 6 bases from J; junction bases left unmatched: 8. This CDR3 contains 14 residues.

The chain couples TRBV6-1 to TRBJ2-3; 7 bases align to TRBD1. The CDR3 runs 14 residues. J was trimmed by 1 base and V by 6 bases; bases with no gene match: 4. The germline gives CDR1 MNHNS, CDR2 SASEGT. The chain's CDR3 is CASRTGYGTDTQYF. The CDR3 DNA follows: TGTGCCAGCAGGACAGGGTACGGCACAGATACGCAGTATTTT.

V usage is TRBV11-2 and J usage is TRBJ1-3; D perhaps matches TRBD1 (5 bases). CDR1 and CDR2 (germline): SGHAT, FQNNGV. Trimming left V 5 bases short and J 0 bases short, with 14 bases between. The CDR3 is 16 amino acids. The CDR3, as DNA: TGTGCCAGCAGCCAGGGAATGATCCCCTCTGGAAACACCATATATTTT. Amino acids: CASSQGMIPSGNTIYF. The full variable domain, in which reference TRBV11-2 and TRBJ1-3 provide the parts outside the CDR3, is EAGVAQSPRYKIIEKRQSVAFWCNPISGHATLYWYQQILGQGPKLLIQFQNNGVVDDSQLPKDRFSAERLKGVDSTLKIQPAKLEDSAVYLCASSQGMIPSGNTIYFGEGSWLTVV.

Concerning this clone: Relative to the germline gene, one junction end is altered; a read error may explain this. Other DNA sequences within the sample encode an identical CDR3. The chain carries TRBV30 and TRBJ2-3, with TRBD2 as a possible D gene (6 bases). The CDR3 runs 14 residues. Germline V CDR1 and CDR2: GTSNPN, SVGIG (reference sequence). The CDR3 spells CAWSIRGGTDTQYF. Here the CDR3 DNA reads TGTGCCTGGAGTATCCGGGGAGGAACAGATACTCAGTATTTT.

The rearrangement joins TRBV11-3 to TRBJ2-1; 15 positions match TRBD2. The ends lost 5 bases at V and 4 bases at J; junction bases unmatched: 3. Germline loops: CDR1 SGHNT, CDR2 YENEEA. The CDR3 covers 16 residues. DNA for the CDR3: TGTGCCAGCAGCCGAGGACTAGCGGGAGGGTACAATGAGCAGTTCTTC. Residues: CASSRGLAGGYNEQFF.

The V and J genes are TRBV6-6 and TRBJ2-3, with D possibly matching TRBD2 (6 bases). Germline-derived CDR1 and CDR2 are MNHNY and SVGAGI (reference sequence). Trimming removed 4 bases from V and 0 bases from J, with 11 bases in between. This CDR3 has 15 amino acids. The CDR3 DNA reads TGTGCCAGCAGTTTGCTAGCGCTGAGCACAGATACGCAGTATTTT. Translation gives CASSLLALSTDTQYF.

With regard to this clone: Other DNA sequences in the sample encode the same CDR3. In nucleotides, the CDR3 is TGCGCCAGCAGCTTGGACAGGGGCTCTGGGGCCAACGTCCTGACTTTC. Amino acids: CASSLDRGSGANVLTF. The chain has TRBV5-1 and TRBJ2-6; 7 bases are a match to TRBD1. V was pared by 0 bases and J by 0 bases, with 0 bases of the junction left unmatched. This CDR3 contains 16 residues. The germline V gene has CDR1 SGHRS and CDR2 YFSETQ.

V is TRBV27 and J is TRBJ2-2; D is undetermined. Germline loops: CDR1 MNHEY, CDR2 SMNVEV (reference sequence). The CDR3 sequence is 14 residues long. V dropped 3 bases and J dropped 4 bases, with 9 bases sitting between them. The CDR3 spells CASSFIVGTGELFF. The CDR3 DNA reads TGTGCCAGCAGTTTTATAGTGGGCACCGGGGAGCTGTTTTTT.

J is TRBJ2-1 and V is TRBV21-1; the table's D call TRBD1 went unverified against the DNA. TRBV21-1 is shown as a pseudogene. This CDR3 is 20 amino acids long. CDR3 coding DNA: TGTGCCAGCAGCACGAAACCTAGGACAGGGATCGGCTTTTCCTACAATGAGCAGTTCTTC. This gives the protein CASSTKPRTGIGFSYNEQFF.

V gene TRBV11-2 combines with J gene TRBJ2-1, with TRBD2 identical over 7 bases. Trimming removed 3 bases from V and 0 bases from J; junction bases left unmatched: 11. The V gene's germline CDR1 is SGHAT and CDR2 FQNNGV. This CDR3 has 18 residues. The CDR3, as DNA: TGTGCCAGCAGCTTTAGACTGCCGGGAGGAAGCTCCTACAATGAGCAGTTCTTC. It translates to CASSFRLPGGSSYNEQFF.

This sequence joins TRBV29-1 and TRBJ2-1; 10 nucleotides align to TRBD1. The germline V gene encodes CDR1 SQVTM and CDR2 ANQGSEA. With V trimmed by 6 bases and J by 1 base, 12 bases remained unmatched. This CDR3 spans 17 amino acids. CDR3 nucleotides: TGCAGCGTCGGACGAAGCCCGGGACAGGGGTCCTACAATGAGCAGTTCTTC. Translated: CSVGRSPGQGSYNEQFF.

V gene TRBV7-2 combines with J gene TRBJ2-2; D not certain. This CDR3 is built from 17 residues. Germline CDR1 is SGHTA and CDR2 is FQGNSA. Trimming shortened V by 3 bases and J by 1 base, and 15 bases separated the two germline ends. For the CDR3, the DNA is TGTGCCAGCAGCTTCCCCGACTTCTTCATGAACACCGGGGAGCTGTTTTTT. This codes for CASSFPDFFMNTGELFF.

The rearrangement links TRBV6-1 to TRBJ1-3; unclear D gene. The CDR3 is 15 residues long. With 1 base removed from V and 0 bases from J, the gap between germline ends came to 7 bases. Germline lookup yields CDR1 MNHNS and CDR2 SASEGT. The DNA for the CDR3 is TGTGCCAGCAGTGAAGGCCTGTACTCTGGAAACACCATATATTTT. Its protein product is CASSEGLYSGNTIYF.

The CDR3 DNA is TGTGCCAGCAGTTGGGGCAGACTAGCCAAAAACATTCAGTACTTC. Its translation is CASSWGRLAKNIQYF. The gene calls are TRBV28 and TRBJ2-4, with TRBD1 as a possible D gene (5 bases). The CDR3 is 15 amino acids. The germline V and J ends were trimmed by 4 bases and 0 bases, with 10 bases remaining between them. Germline CDR1 MDHEN, CDR2 SYDVKM.

This sequence joins TRBV6-4 and TRBJ2-2, with 8 bases fitting TRBD2. CDR1 is MRHNA, CDR2 SNTAGT, per germline. The CDR3 is made up of 14 amino acids. J was trimmed by 7 bases and V by 7 bases; bases with no gene match: 8. DNA of the CDR3: TGTGCCAGCATTGGACTAGCTCATGGCGGGGAGCTGTTTTTT. Its translation: CASIGLAHGGELFF.

The chain recombines TRBV7-3 with TRBJ2-1; the D is unclear. Germline V lookup: CDR1 SGHTA, CDR2 FQGTGA. V was pared by 5 bases and J by 4 bases, with 12 bases between. The CDR3 is made up of 14 amino acids. As DNA, the CDR3 is TGTGCCAGCAGCCCCTCGGGCCCATACAATGAGCAGTTCTTC. Its protein is CASSPSGPYNEQFF.

A single count supports this clone. V is TRBV5-3 and J is TRBJ2-7, with TRBD1 matching over 7 bases. TRBV5-3 is given ORF status, its function remaining uncertain. The CDR3 is made up of 16 amino acids. The V segment lost 0 bases and the J segment 2 bases; nucleotides outside the gene matches: 8. CDR3 sequence (DNA): TGTGCCAGAAGCTTGGATATGACAGGGTTTCCCTACGAGCAGTACTTC. It yields the protein CARSLDMTGFPYEQYF.

The chain uses TRBV10-3 and TRBJ1-2; D is possibly TRBD1 (6 bases). V was shortened by 6 bases and J by 8 bases, with 13 bases between the two germline ends. Germline lookup yields CDR1 ENHRY and CDR2 SYGVKD. The CDR3 spans 12 residues. The CDR3 loop reads CAIRAGAEGYTF. For the CDR3, the DNA is TGTGCCATCAGAGCAGGGGCGGAGGGCTACACCTTC.

This clone showed up just once. The V and J genes are TRBV28 and TRBJ2-2; 11 bases are shared with TRBD2. The CDR3 runs 16 residues. V was pared by 4 bases and J by 6 bases, with 7 bases of the junction left unmatched. CDR1 MDHEN and CDR2 SYDVKM come from the germline V gene. CDR3 in DNA: TGTGCCAGCAGTTCCCCGACTAGCGGGATACCCGGGGAGCTGTTTTTT. Translated, it gives CASSSPTSGIPGELFF.

This clone was observed a single time. This chain connects TRBV5-1 to TRBJ2-1; TRBD1 matches at 12 bases. Losses at the gene ends were 4 bases for V and 4 bases for J; bases not matched to a gene: 6. Germline values: CDR1 SGHRS, CDR2 YFSETQ. The CDR3 contains 16 residues. The CDR3 sequence is CASSRRDRGRYNEQFF. The CDR3 nucleotides are TGCGCCAGCAGCCGCCGGGACAGGGGGCGGTACAATGAGCAGTTCTTC.